The clone carrying this T cell receptor (beta chain) has just one count. As yet, its antigen is unknown. CDR1 LNHDA and CDR2 SQIVND come from the germline V gene (reference sequence). The CDR3 consists of 16 residues. The V gene lost 4 bases and the J gene lost 0 bases, with 13 bases spanning the gap. Donors sampled were nominally healthy, though unrecorded immune exposures were likely. Both 60 Vbeta primers and 13 Jbeta primers went into the PCR. The table came from immunoSEQ multiplex PCR; TCRdb's copy has only in-frame clones and leaves some out. Here the sample spans approximately 160,000 clones, about four fifths being singletons. The data were taken from a study of cytomegalovirus exposure and HLA in healthy donors. Study-level findings and limits: A missense DCLRE1C variant was associated with V- and J-gene trimming of TCR beta chains in a later analysis, and an independent cohort replicated the association. In vitro confirmation showed a few CMV-associated chains to be CMV antigen specific.

J is TRBJ2-1 and V is TRBV19; possible D gene TRBD2, 5 bases. Specimen: PBMCs. The sequence came from a boy aged 2-9 years in good health and CMV-seronegative. The CDR3 nucleotides read TGTGCCAGTAGTACCCTAAGGGAGAGCTCCTACAATGAGCAGTTCTTC. Encoded protein: CASSTLRESSYNEQFF.